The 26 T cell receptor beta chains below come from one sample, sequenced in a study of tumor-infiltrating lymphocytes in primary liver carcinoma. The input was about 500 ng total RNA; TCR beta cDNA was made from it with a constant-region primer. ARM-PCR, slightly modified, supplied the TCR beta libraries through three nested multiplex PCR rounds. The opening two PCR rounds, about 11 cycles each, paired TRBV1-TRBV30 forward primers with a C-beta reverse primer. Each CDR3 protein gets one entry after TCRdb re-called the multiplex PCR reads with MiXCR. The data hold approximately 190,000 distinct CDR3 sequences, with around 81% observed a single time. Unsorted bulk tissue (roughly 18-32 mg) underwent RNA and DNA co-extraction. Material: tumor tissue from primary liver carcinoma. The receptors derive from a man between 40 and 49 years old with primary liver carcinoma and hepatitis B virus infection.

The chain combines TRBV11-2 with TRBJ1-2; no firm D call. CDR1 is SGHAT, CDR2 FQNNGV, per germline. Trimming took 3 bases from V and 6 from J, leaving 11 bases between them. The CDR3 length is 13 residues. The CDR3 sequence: CASSLEPGNGYTF. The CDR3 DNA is TGTGCCAGCAGCTTGGAGCCCGGCAATGGCTACACCTTC.

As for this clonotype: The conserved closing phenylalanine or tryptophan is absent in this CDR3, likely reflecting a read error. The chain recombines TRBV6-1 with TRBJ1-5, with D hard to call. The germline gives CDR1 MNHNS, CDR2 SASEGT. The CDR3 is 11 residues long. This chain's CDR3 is CTSSGLEPQHY. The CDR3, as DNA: TGTACCAGCAGTGGCCTCGAGCCCCAGCATTAT.

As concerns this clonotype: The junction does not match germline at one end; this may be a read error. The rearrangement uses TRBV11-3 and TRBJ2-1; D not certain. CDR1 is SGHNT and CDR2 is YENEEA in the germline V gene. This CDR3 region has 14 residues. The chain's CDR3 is CAISLCVSNNEQFF. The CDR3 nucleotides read TGTGCCATCAGCTTATGTGTCTCGAACAATGAGCAGTTCTTC. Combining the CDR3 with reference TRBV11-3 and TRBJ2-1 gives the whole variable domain EAGVVQSPRYKIIEKKQPVAFWCNPISGHNTLYWYLQNLGQGPELLIRYENEEAVDDSQLPKDRFSAERLKGVDSTLKIQPAELGDSAVYLCAISLCVSNNEQFFGPGTRLTVL.

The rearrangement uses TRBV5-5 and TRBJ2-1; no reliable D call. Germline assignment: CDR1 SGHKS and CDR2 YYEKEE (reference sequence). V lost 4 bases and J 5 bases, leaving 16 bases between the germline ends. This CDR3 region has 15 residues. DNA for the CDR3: TGTGCCAGCAGCCCATCGAGTGGGATCCACAATGAGCAGTTCTTC. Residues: CASSPSSGIHNEQFF.

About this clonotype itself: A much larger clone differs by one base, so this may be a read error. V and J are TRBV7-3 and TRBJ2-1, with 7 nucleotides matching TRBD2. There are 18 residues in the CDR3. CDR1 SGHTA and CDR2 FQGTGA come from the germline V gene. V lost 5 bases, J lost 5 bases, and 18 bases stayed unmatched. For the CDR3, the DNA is TGTGCCAGCAGCAAAGGATACGCGGGAGTAGCCACCAACAATGAGCAGTTCTTC. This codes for CASSKGYAGVATNNEQFF.

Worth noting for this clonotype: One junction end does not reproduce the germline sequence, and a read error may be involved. The CDR3 bases are TGCGCCAGCAGTTACGCTGGGTTCTCTGGGGCCAAAGTCCTGACTTTC. Its translation: CASSYAGFSGAKVLTF. This rearrangement joins TRBV6-5 to TRBJ2-6, with D possibly TRBD1 on 5 matching bases. Germline V gene sequence: CDR1 MNHEY, CDR2 SVGAGI. There are 16 residues in the CDR3.

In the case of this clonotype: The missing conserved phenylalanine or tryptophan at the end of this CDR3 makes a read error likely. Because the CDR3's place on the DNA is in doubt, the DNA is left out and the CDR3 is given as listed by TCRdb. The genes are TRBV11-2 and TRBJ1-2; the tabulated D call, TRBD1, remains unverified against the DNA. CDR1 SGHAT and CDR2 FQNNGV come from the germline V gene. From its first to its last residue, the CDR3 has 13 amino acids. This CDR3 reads CASTDSFNYGYSL.

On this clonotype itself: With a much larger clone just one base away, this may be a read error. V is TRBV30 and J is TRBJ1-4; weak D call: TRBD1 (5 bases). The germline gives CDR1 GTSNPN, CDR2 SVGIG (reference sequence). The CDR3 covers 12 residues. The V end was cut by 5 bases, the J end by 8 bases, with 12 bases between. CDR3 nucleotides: TGTGCCTGGGAAGCATACAGGGAAAAACTGTTTTTT. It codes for CAWEAYREKLFF.

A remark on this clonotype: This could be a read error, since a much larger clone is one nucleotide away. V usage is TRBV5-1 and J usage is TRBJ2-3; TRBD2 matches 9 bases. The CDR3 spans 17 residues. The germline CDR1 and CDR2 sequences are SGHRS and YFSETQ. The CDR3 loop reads CASSPLRTSDRTDTQFF. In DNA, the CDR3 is TGCGCCAGCAGCCCTCTGAGGACTAGCGACCGCACAGATACGCAGTTTTTT.

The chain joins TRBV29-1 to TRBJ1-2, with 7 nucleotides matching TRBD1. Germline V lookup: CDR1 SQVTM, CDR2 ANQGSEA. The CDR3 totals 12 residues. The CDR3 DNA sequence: TGCATCGTCATGACAGGGAGGCAGGGCTACACCTTC. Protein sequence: CIVMTGRQGYTF.

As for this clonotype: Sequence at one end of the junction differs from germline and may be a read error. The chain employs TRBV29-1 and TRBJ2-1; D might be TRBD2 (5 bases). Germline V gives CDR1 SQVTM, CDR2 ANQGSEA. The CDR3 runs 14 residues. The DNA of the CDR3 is TGTAGCGTTGTTCGGAAGGAATCCTACAATGAGCAGTTCTTC. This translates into CSVVRKESYNEQFF.

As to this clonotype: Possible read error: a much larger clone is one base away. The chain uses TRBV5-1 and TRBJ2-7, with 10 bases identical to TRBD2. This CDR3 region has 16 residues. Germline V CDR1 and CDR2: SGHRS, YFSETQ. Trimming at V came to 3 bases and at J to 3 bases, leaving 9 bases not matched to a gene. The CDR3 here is CASSSMTSGPSYEQYF. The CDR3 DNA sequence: TGCGCCAGCAGCTCTATGACTAGCGGGCCGAGCTACGAGCAGTACTTC. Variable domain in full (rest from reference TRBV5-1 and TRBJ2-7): KAGVTQTPRYLIKTRGQQVTLSCSPISGHRSVSWYQQTPGQGLQFLFEYFSETQRNKGNFPGRFSGRQFSNSRSEMNVSTLELGDSALYLCASSSMTSGPSYEQYFGPGTRLTVT.

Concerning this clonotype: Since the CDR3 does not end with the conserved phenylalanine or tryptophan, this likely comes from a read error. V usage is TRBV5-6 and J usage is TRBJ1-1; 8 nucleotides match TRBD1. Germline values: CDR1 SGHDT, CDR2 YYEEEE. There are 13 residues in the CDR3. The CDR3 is CASSRDRGMGAFI. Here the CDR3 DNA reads TGTGCTAGCAGTCGAGACAGGGGAATGGGAGCTTTCATT.

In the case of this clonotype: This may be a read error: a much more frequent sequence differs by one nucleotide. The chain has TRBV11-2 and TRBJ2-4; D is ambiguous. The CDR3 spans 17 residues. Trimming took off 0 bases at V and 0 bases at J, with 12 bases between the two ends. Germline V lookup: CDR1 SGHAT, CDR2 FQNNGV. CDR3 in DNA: TGTGCCAGCAGCTTAGATAGACCAGGTCTAGCCAAAAACATTCAGTACTTC. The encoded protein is CASSLDRPGLAKNIQYF.

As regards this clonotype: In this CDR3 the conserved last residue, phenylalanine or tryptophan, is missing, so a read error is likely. CDR3 amino acids: CASRLGGFGIQYL. In DNA form, the CDR3 reads TGTGCCAGCAGGTTAGGAGGTTTCGGGATCCAGTACCTC. The chain carries TRBV7-2 and TRBJ2-5, with D possibly matching TRBD2 (5 bases). Germline V gives CDR1 SGHTA, CDR2 FQGNSA. This CDR3 region has 13 residues.

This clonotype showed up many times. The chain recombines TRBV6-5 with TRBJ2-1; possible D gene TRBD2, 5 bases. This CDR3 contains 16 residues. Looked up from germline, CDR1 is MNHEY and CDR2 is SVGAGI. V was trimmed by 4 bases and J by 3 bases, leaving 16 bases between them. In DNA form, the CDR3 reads TGTGCCAGCAGTTCGAAGCGAGCGGAGATCTACAATGAGCAGTTCTTC. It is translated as CASSSKRAEIYNEQFF.

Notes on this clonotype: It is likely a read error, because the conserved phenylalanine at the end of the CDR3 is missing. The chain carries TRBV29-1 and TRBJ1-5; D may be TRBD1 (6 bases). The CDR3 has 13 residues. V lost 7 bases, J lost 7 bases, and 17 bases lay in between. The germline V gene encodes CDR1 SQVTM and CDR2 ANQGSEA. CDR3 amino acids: CSAQSGEGQPQHS. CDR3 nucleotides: TGCAGCGCACAGTCAGGGGAAGGCCAGCCCCAGCATTCT.

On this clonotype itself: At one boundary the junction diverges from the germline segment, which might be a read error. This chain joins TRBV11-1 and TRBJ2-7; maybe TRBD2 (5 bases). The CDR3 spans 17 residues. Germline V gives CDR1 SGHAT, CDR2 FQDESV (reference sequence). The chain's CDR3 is CASSLGPAGESYYGQYF. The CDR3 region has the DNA TGTGCCAGCAGCTTAGGGCCGGCGGGTGAAAGTTACTACGGGCAGTACTTC.

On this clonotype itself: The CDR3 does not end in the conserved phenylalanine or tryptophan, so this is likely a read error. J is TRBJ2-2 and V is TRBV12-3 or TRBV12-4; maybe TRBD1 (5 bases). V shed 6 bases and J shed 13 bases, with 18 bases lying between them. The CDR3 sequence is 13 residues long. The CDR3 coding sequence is TGTGCCAGCAGGGCCCAGGGTACCTTAGGGCTGTTTTAT. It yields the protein CASRAQGTLGLFY.

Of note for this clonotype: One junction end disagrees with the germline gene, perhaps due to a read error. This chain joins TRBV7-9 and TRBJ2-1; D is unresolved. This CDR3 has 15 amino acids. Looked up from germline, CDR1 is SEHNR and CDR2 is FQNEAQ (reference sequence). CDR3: CASSSRAPIVNEQFF. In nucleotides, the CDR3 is TGTGCCAGTAGCTCTCGGGCCCCGATAGTCAATGAGCAGTTCTTC. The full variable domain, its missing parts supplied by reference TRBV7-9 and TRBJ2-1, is DTGVSQNPRHKITKRGQNVTFRCDPISEHNRLYWYRQTLGQGPEFLTYFQNEAQLEKSRLLSDRFSAERPKGSFSTLEIQRTEQGDSAMYLCASSSRAPIVNEQFFGPGTRLTVL.

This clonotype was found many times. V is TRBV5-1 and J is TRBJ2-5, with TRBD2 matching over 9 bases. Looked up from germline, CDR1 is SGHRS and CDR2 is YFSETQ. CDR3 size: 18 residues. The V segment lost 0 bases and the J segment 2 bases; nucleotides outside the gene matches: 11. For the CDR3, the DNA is TGCGCCAGCAGCTTGGCCGGGGCTAGCGGGGCCCTACAAGAGACCCAGTACTTC. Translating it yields CASSLAGASGALQETQYF.

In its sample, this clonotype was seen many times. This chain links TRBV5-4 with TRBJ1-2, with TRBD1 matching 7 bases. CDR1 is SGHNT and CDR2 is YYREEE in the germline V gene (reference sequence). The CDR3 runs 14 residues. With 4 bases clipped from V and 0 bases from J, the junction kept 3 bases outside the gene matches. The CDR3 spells CASSEGTANYGYTF. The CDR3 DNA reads TGTGCCAGCAGCGAAGGGACAGCTAACTATGGCTACACCTTC.

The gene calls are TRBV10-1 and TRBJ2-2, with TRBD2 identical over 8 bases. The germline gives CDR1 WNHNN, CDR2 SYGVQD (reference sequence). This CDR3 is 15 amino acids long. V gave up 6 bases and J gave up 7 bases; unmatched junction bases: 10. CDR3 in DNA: TGCGCCAGCAGGAAGGACGCGAGCGGGGGCGGGGAGCTGTTTTTT. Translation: CASRKDASGGGELFF.

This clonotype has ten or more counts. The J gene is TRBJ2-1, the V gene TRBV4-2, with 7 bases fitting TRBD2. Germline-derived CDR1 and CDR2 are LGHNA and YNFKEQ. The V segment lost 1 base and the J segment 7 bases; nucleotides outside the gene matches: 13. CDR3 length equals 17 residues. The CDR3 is CASSQVSAGYTGNEQFF. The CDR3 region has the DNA TGTGCCAGCAGCCAAGTTTCAGCGGGATATACGGGGAATGAGCAGTTCTTC.

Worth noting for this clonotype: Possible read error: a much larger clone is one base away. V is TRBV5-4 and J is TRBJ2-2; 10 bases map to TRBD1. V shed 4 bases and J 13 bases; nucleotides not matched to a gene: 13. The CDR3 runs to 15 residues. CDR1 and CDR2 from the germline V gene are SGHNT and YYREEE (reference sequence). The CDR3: CASSMGQGSTEGLFF. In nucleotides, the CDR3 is TGTGCCAGCAGCATGGGACAGGGGAGCACCGAGGGGCTGTTTTTT.

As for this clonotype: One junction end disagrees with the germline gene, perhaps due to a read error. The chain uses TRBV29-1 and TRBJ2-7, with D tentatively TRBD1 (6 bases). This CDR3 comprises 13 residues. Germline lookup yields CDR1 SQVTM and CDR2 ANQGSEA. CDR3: CSVESQGNGEQCF. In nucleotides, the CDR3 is TGTAGCGTTGAGTCGCAGGGGAACGGCGAGCAGTGCTTC.